What follows are 5 T cell receptor beta chains derived from one specimen sequenced in a study of cytomegalovirus exposure and HLA in healthy donors. A multiplex PCR was run with 60 Vbeta primers and 13 Jbeta primers. The repertoire was sequenced with immunoSEQ multiplex PCR; TCRdb's copy has only in-frame clones and lacks some. This sample has around 140,000 clones, with more than 70% found just once. What was sequenced was PBMCs. The origin of the receptors is a man in his forties in good health and CMV-seronegative.

This clone has a handful of counts. A read error may account for a junction end that differs from germline. J is TRBJ2-5 and V is TRBV2, with 7 nucleotides matching TRBD1. The CDR3 extends over 11 amino acids. The germline CDR1 and CDR2 sequences are SNHLY and FYNNEI. The CDR3 nucleotides read TGTGCCAGCAGTGACTCCGGGACAGAGCACTTC. As protein: CASSDSGTEHF.

The rearrangement links TRBV5-6 to TRBJ2-7; D might be TRBD2 (6 bases). The CDR3 runs to 14 residues. CDR1 is SGHDT, CDR2 YYEEEE, per germline. Trimming stripped 7 bases from V and 3 bases from J, with 17 bases between. The CDR3 nucleotides are TGTGCCAGCGGACTCCGGGACTCCTTCTACGAGCAGTACTTC. Protein: CASGLRDSFYEQYF.

This clone appeared a few times. The J gene is TRBJ1-4, the V gene TRBV6-5; 7 positions match TRBD1. This CDR3 comprises 14 residues. With 5 bases clipped from V and 8 bases from J, the junction kept 8 bases outside the gene matches. The V gene's germline CDR1 is MNHEY and CDR2 SVGAGI. The CDR3 nucleotides are TGTGCCAGCAGTGCCGGACAGGAGGCGGAAAAACTGTTTTTT. Translation gives CASSAGQEAEKLFF.

This rearrangement joins TRBV18 to TRBJ2-5; D remains unclear. Gene TRBJ2-7 matches the end of the DNA better, so the J call may be wrong. CDR1 KGHSH and CDR2 LQKENI come from the germline V gene. The CDR3 spans 13 residues. CDR3 nucleotide sequence: TGTGCCAGCTCACCCGGGTCCCTCTACGAGCAGTACTTC. This gives the protein CASSPGSLYEQYF.

This clone has more than one count but fewer than ten. V and J are TRBV4-2 and TRBJ1-6, with D possibly matching TRBD1 (5 bases). The CDR3 has 15 amino acids. Germline CDR1 LGHNA, CDR2 YNFKEQ. V was clipped by 5 bases and J by 3 bases, with 11 bases between them. This chain's CDR3 is CASSVDKYYNSPLHF. In DNA, the CDR3 is TGTGCCAGCAGCGTGGACAAATACTATAATTCACCCCTCCACTTT.